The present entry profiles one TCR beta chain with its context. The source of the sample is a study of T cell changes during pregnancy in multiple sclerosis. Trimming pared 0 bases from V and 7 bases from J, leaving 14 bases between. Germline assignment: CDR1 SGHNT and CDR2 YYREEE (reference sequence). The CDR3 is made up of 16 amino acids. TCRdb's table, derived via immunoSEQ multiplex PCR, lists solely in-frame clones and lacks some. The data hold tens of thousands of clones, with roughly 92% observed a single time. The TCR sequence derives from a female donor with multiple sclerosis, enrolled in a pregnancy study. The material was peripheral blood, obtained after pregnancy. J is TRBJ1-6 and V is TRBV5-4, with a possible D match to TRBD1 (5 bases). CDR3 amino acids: CASSLERGAGNSPLHF. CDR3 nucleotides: TGTGCCAGCAGCTTGGAGAGAGGGGCGGGGAATTCACCCCTCCACTTT.